Presented here are 17 T cell receptor beta chains from one specimen sequenced in a study of glioma-infiltrating T cells. The iRepertoire nested amplicon-rescue multiplex PCR amplified TCR alpha and beta CDR3s from RNA. TCRdb recomputed calls from the multiplex PCR reads with MiXCR, one row per CDR3 protein. The sample lists 160,000 or so distinct CDR3 sequences, around 42% seen once, with 5.2% in the top ten. Sample: glioma tissue, nonneoplastic brain tissue, or PBMCs (not recorded which). These receptors all come from a human donor with low-grade glioma or glioblastoma, undergoing nonglioma brain surgery, or in good health (not recorded which).

Concerning this clonotype itself: A read error may be the cause here, since a much bigger clone is one base away. The V call is TRBV14, the J call TRBJ1-1; D ambiguous. The CDR3 has 16 residues. From germline, CDR1 is SGHDN and CDR2 FVKESK. CDR3 DNA sequence: TGTGACAGCAGCCAAGAGTTAACGACCGGGAGGACTGAAGCTTTCTTT. This sequence encodes CDSSQELTTGRTEAFF.

This clonotype was counted many times. This sequence joins TRBV2 and TRBJ2-7; TRBD2 might be the D (6 bases). Germline CDR1 reads SNHLY; CDR2 reads FYNNEI. The CDR3 length is 14 residues. V lost 5 bases to trimming and J lost 0 bases, with 11 bases between them. CDR3 DNA: TGTGCCAGCAGTAATAGCGGATTCTCCTACGAGCAGTACTTC. The encoded protein is CASSNSGFSYEQYF. Full variable domain (remainder filled in from reference TRBV2 and TRBJ2-7): EPEVTQTPSHQVTQMGQEVILRCVPISNHLYFYWYRQILGQKVEFLVSFYNNEISEKSEIFDDQFSVERPDGSNFTLKIRSTKLEDSAMYFCASSNSGFSYEQYFGPGTRLTVT.

This clonotype was seen many times. This chain links TRBV7-6 with TRBJ2-1, with a possible D match to TRBD2 (6 bases). From germline, CDR1 is SGHVS and CDR2 FNYEAQ. There are 14 residues in the CDR3. V lost 6 bases to trimming and J lost 8 bases, with 17 bases between them. For the CDR3, the DNA is TGTGCCAGCAGTTCCCGGGAGCGGTTTGATGAGCAGTTCTTC. Protein product: CASSSRERFDEQFF.

The table lists this clonotype with a few counts. The V gene is TRBV20-1, the J gene TRBJ2-1; D may be TRBD1 (6 bases). Deletions cut 4 bases from V and 12 bases from J, with 22 bases between. The CDR3 totals 14 residues. CDR1 is DFQATT and CDR2 is SNEGSKA in the germline V gene (reference sequence). The DNA of the CDR3 is TGCAGTGCTATACCAGGGGAAGTTGAGGCAGCGCAGTTCTTC. It is translated as CSAIPGEVEAAQFF.

This clonotype was picked up many times. This chain's CDR3 is CASAGAYEQYF. CDR3 DNA: TGTGCCAGCGCCGGGGCCTACGAGCAGTACTTC. J is TRBJ2-7 and V is TRBV6-1, with D tentatively TRBD2 (5 bases). Germline CDR1 MNHNS, CDR2 SASEGT. This CDR3 has 11 amino acids. Trimming shortened V by 8 bases and J by 2 bases, and 7 bases separated the two germline ends.

This clonotype has a handful of counts. V gene TRBV5-1 combines with J gene TRBJ2-1, with a weak D call TRBD2 (5 bases). The CDR3 totals 16 residues. Trimming removed 4 bases at V and 5 bases at J, with 19 bases between. Looked up from germline, CDR1 is SGHRS and CDR2 is YFSETQ. The CDR3 loop reads CASSPSAGNRDNEQFF. The CDR3 bases are TGCGCCAGCAGCCCCTCAGCCGGGAATAGGGACAATGAGCAGTTCTTC.

In this sample, this clonotype turned up many times. The gene calls are TRBV6-6 and TRBJ2-1; 8 bases line up with TRBD1. Germline V gene lookup returns CDR1 MNHNY and CDR2 SVGAGI (reference sequence). The CDR3 contains 17 residues. With 0 bases clipped from V and 9 bases from J, the junction kept 13 bases outside the gene matches. The CDR3 region is CASSYSSPGGAGGEQFF. Here the CDR3 DNA reads TGTGCCAGCAGTTACTCGAGTCCAGGGGGCGCAGGTGGTGAGCAGTTCTTC.

As for this clonotype: Relative to the germline gene, one junction end is altered; a read error may explain this. This chain uses TRBV2 with TRBJ2-7; 9 nucleotides line up with TRBD1. CDR1 and CDR2 from the germline V gene are SNHLY and FYNNEI. The CDR3 consists of 13 residues. CDR3 sequence (DNA): TGTGCCAGTAAGGGACAGGGTTCCTACGAGCAGTACTTT. Protein sequence: CASKGQGSYEQYF.

The chain couples TRBV5-5 to TRBJ2-1; 8 nucleotides agree with TRBD2. CDR3 length: 16 amino acids. Germline CDR1 reads SGHKS; CDR2 reads YYEKEE (reference sequence). Trimming at V came to 3 bases and at J to 9 bases, leaving 14 bases not matched to a gene. CDR3 sequence: CASSSPGLVRSREQFF. The CDR3 region has the DNA TGTGCCAGCAGCTCGCCGGGACTAGTACGCTCCCGTGAGCAGTTCTTC.

The rearrangement uses TRBV5-1 and TRBJ2-4; 8 bases match TRBD1. V gave up 4 bases and J gave up 6 bases; unmatched junction bases: 6. This CDR3 region has 14 residues. The germline V gene encodes CDR1 SGHRS and CDR2 YFSETQ. CDR3 in amino acids: CASSIDRGGNIQYF. The CDR3 bases are TGCGCCAGCAGCATCGACAGGGGTGGAAACATTCAGTACTTC.

The V call is TRBV4-1, the J call TRBJ1-5, with 8 bases fitting TRBD1. V shed 0 bases, J shed 7 bases, and the junction held 11 bases outside the gene matches. From germline, CDR1 is MGHRA and CDR2 YSYEKL. This CDR3 spans 17 amino acids. CDR3 residues: CASSQDLAGGVAQPQHF. In DNA form, the CDR3 reads TGCGCCAGCAGCCAAGATTTGGCAGGGGGCGTTGCCCAGCCCCAGCATTTT.

This clonotype was seen many times. The chain couples TRBV6-1 to TRBJ1-1, with 8 bases that match TRBD1. V lost 4 bases to trimming and J lost 0 bases; unmatched junction nucleotides: 4. Germline-derived CDR1 and CDR2 are MNHNS and SASEGT. This CDR3 spans 15 amino acids. The DNA of the CDR3 is TGTGCCAGCAGTGTCCAGGGGGCGTTGAACACTGAAGCTTTCTTT. Translation: CASSVQGALNTEAFF.

Notes on this clonotype: Its ends do not fully match the called genes, so a read error is possible. The V and J genes are TRBV28 and TRBJ2-1; D is undetermined. The CDR3 sequence is 15 residues long. Germline V gene data show CDR1 as MDHEN and CDR2 as SYDVKM. The CDR3 coding sequence is TGTGCCAGTAGTTATGGGCGGAGCTCCTACAATGAGCAGTTCTTC. Its protein is CASSYGRSSYNEQFF.

This clonotype was found once. The chain employs TRBV7-9 and TRBJ1-5; 10 bases are a match to TRBD1. V trimming: 5 bases; J trimming: 10 bases; junction bases outside the gene matches: 8. The germline V gene encodes CDR1 SEHNR and CDR2 FQNEAQ (reference sequence). This CDR3 contains 14 residues. CDR3 coding DNA: TGTGCCAGCAGCGTGGGGGACAGGGGATATCCCCAGCATTTT. Its protein is CASSVGDRGYPQHF.

This clonotype was counted many times. The V and J genes are TRBV6-1 and TRBJ1-2, with D perhaps TRBD1 (6 bases). V was cut by 8 bases and J by 0 bases, with 16 bases left in between. CDR3 length: 15 amino acids. The germline gives CDR1 MNHNS, CDR2 SASEGT. CDR3 region: CASLGQRITNYGYTF. CDR3 in DNA: TGTGCCAGCCTAGGACAGAGGATAACTAACTATGGCTACACCTTC.

Concerning this clonotype itself: A read error may be the cause here, since a much bigger clone is one base away. This chain joins TRBV27 and TRBJ2-5; the D is unclear. In germline, CDR1 is MNHEY, CDR2 SMNVEV (reference sequence). The CDR3 spans 13 residues. The CDR3 loop is CATSDGFQETKYF. In DNA, the CDR3 is TGTGCCACCAGTGATGGGTTCCAAGAGACCAAGTACTTC.

Details on this clonotype: One base away lies a much larger clone, so this may be a sequencing read error. V and J are TRBV28 and TRBJ2-7; the match to TRBD1 covers 7 bases. Trimming cost V 7 bases and J 4 bases; bases outside gene matches: 13. The CDR3 length is 15 residues. Germline V gene data show CDR1 as MDHEN and CDR2 as SYDVKM. In DNA form, the CDR3 reads TGTGCCAGCACCCCTCAAGGGACAGCAGATTACGAGCAGTACTTC. It codes for CASTPQGTADYEQYF.